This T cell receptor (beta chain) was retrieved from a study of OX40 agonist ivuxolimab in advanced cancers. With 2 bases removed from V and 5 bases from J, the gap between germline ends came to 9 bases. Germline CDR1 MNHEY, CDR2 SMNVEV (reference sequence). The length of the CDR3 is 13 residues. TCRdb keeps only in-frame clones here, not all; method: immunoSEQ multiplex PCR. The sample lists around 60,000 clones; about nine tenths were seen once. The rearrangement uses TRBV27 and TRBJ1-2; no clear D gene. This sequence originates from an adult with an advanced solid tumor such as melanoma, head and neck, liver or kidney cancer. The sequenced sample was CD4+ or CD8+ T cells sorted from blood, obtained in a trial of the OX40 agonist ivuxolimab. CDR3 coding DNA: TGTGCCAGCAGTTTAGGTCTTGAGTATGGCTACACCTTC. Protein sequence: CASSLGLEYGYTF.